This TCR beta chain was sequenced during a study of blood T cell repertoires in COVID-19. Study-wide context: Collection of acute and convalescent COVID-19 samples took place in the United States, Italy and Spain.

Germline V gene data show CDR1 as LGHNA and CDR2 as YSLEER. The CDR3 is made up of 15 amino acids. V lost 0 bases and J lost 3; bases outside the gene matches: 4. Per the study methods: Scientists estimated how many nucleated cells there were by amplifying reference gene primers. The method was immunoSEQ multiplex PCR; TCRdb's version includes in-frame clones alone and lacks a portion of them. V, J and clone size are those of that table, while D and trimming were read from the DNA. The sample has more than 300,000 clones, more than 75% seen once. Enrollees, about 18 to 89 years old, lived in approximately 25 US areas. Donors of Cohort 3 who recovered were those that had two negative PCRs, clearance, or symptom resolution.

The rearrangement links TRBV4-3 to TRBJ2-7; 8 bases are a match to TRBD1. Sequencing was carried out using PBMCs or T cells enriched from blood (not recorded which). The receptor was derived from a woman between 18 and 30 years old who had recovered from COVID-19. As DNA, the CDR3 is TGCGCCAGCAGCCAAGACCCCGGACAGGGCTACGAGCAGTACTTC. It codes for CASSQDPGQGYEQYF.